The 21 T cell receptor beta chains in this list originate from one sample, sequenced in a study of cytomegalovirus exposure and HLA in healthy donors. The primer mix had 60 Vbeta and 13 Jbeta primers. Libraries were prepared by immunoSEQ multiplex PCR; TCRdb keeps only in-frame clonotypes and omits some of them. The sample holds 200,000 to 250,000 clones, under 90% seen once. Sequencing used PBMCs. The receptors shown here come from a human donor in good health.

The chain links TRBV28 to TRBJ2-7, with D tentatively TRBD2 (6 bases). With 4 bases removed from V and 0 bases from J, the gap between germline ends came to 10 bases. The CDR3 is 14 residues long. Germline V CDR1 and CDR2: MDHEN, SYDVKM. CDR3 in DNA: TGTGCCAGCAGTTCCGAGGGACTCTCCTACGAGCAGTACTTC. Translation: CASSSEGLSYEQYF.

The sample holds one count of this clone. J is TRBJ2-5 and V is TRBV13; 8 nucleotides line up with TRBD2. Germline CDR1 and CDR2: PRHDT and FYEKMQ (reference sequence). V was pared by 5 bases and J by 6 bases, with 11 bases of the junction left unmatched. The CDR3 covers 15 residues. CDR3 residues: CASSGGTRVSQTQYF. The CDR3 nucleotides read TGTGCCAGCAGCGGAGGGACTAGAGTTTCGCAGACCCAGTACTTC.

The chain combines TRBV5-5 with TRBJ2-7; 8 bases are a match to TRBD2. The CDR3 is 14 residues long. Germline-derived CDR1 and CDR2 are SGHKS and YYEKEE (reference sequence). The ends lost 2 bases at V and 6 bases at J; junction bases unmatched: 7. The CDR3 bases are TGTGCCAGCAGCTTCGGAGTAGCGGGAAGCGAGCAGTACTTC. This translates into CASSFGVAGSEQYF.

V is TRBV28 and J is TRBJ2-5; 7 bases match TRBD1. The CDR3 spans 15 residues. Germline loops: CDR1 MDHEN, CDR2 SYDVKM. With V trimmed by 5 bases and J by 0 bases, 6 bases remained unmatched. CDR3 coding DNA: TGTGCCAGCAGTCCCCCGACAGGGAACCAAGAGACCCAGTACTTC. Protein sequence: CASSPPTGNQETQYF.

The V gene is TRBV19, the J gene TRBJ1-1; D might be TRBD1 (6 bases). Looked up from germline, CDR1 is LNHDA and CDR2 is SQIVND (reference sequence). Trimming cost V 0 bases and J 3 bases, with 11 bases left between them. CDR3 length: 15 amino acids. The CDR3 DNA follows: TGTGCCAGTAGTATAGATCCCAGGGGTGACACTGAAGCTTTCTTT. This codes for CASSIDPRGDTEAFF.

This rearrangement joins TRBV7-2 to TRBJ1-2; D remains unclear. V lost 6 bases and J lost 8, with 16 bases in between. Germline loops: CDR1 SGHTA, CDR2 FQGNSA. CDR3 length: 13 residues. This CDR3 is CASRPGGRSGYTF. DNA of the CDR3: TGTGCCAGCAGACCGGGAGGGCGGAGCGGCTACACCTTC.

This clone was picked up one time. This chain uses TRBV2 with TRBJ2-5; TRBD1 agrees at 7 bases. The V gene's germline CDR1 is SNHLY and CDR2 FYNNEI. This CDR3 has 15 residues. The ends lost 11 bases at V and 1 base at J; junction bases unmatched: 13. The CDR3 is CAARRTGIFQETQYF. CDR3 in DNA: TGTGCCGCCCGCCGGACAGGCATTTTCCAAGAGACCCAGTACTTC.

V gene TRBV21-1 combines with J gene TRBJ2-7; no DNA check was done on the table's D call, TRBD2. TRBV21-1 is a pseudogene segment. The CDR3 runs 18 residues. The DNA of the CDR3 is TGTGCCAGCAGCAAAGAACGGACTAGCGGGAGATTTTCCCACGAGCAGTACTTC. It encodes CASSKERTSGRFSHEQYF.

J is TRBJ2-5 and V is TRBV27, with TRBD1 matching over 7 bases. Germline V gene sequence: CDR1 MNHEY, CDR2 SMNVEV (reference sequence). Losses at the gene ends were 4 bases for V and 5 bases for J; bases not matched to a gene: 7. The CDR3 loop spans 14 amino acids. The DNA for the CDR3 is TGTGCCAGCAGTTCAAACAGGGGTGGGGAGACCCAGTACTTC. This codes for CASSSNRGGETQYF.

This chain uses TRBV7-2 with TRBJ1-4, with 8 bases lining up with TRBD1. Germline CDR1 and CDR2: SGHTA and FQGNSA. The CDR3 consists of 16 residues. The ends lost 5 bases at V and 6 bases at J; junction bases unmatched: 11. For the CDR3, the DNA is TGTGCCAGCAGCCGCCGAGCAGGGGGCTCCGATGAAAAACTGTTTTTT. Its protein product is CASSRRAGGSDEKLFF.

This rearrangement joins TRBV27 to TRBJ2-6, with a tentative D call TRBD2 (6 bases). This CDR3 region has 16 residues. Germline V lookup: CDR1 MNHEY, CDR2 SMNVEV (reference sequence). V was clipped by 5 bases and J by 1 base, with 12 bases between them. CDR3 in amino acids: CASSRAGTSGANVLTF. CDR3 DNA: TGTGCCAGCAGTCGCGCAGGGACTTCTGGGGCCAACGTCCTGACTTTC.

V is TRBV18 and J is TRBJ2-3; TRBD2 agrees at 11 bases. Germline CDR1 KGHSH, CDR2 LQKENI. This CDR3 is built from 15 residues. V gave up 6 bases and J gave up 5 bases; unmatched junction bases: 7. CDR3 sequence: CASSIAGGPGDTQYF. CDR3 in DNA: TGTGCCAGCTCCATAGCGGGAGGGCCGGGAGATACGCAGTATTTT.

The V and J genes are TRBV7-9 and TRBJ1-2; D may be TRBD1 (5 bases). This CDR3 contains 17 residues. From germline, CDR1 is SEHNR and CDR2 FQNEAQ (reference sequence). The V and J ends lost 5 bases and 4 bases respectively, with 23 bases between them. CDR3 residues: CASSRSAPETEIYGYTF. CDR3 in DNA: TGTGCCAGCAGCCGTTCCGCCCCAGAGACAGAAATCTATGGCTACACCTTC.

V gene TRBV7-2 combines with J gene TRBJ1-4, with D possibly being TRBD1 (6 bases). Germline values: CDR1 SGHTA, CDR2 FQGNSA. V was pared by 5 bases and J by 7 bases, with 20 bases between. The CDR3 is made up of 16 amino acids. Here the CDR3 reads CASSPGAGAPSEKLFF. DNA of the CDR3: TGTGCCAGCAGCCCCGGGGCGGGGGCGCCGAGTGAAAAACTGTTTTTT.

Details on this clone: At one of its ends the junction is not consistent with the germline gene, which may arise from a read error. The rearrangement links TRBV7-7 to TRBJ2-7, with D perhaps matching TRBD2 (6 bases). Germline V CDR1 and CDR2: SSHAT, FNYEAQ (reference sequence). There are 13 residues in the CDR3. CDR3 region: CASSAGSTYEQYF. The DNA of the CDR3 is TGTGCTAGCAGCGCCGGGAGTACCTACGAGCAGTACTTC.

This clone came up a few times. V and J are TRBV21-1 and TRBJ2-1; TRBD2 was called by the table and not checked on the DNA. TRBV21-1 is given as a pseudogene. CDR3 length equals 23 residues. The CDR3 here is CASSKDGNVQGVRGAGGENEQFF. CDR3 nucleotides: TGTGCCAGCAGCAAGGACGGGAACGTTCAGGGGGTTAGGGGAGCGGGAGGTGAAAATGAGCAGTTCTTC.

The CDR3 reads CASRQQGHQPQHF. The CDR3 DNA reads as TGTGCCAGCAGACAACAGGGGCACCAGCCCCAGCATTTT. This sequence joins TRBV25-1 and TRBJ1-5, with 7 positions matching TRBD1. V lost 6 bases, J lost 7 bases, and 6 bases stayed unmatched. Looked up from germline, CDR1 is MGHDK and CDR2 is SYGVNS. This CDR3 spans 13 amino acids. Together with reference TRBV25-1 and TRBJ1-5, the CDR3 gives the full variable domain: EADIYQTPRYLVIGTGKKITLECSQTMGHDKMYWYQQDPGMELHLIHYSYGVNSTEKGDLSSESTVSRIRTEHFPLTLESARPSHTSQYLCASRQQGHQPQHFGDGTRLSIL.

The CDR3 DNA sequence: TGTGCCAGCAGCCTCGGTGAGGGGGGGAGGAACACTGAAGCTTTCTTT. This gives the protein CASSLGEGGRNTEAFF. The V gene is TRBV21-1, the J gene TRBJ1-1. TRBV21-1 represents a pseudogene. This CDR3 comprises 16 residues.

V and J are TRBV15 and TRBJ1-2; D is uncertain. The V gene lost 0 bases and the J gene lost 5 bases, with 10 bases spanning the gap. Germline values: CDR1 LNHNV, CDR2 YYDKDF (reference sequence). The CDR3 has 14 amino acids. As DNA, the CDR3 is TGTGCCACCAGCAGAGAAGTTGCGGGGTATGGCTACACCTTC. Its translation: CATSREVAGYGYTF.

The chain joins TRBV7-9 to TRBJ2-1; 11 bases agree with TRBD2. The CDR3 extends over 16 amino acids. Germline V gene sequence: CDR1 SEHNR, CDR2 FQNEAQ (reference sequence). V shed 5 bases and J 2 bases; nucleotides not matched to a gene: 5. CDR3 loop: CASSPISGRAYNEQFF. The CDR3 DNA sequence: TGTGCCAGCAGCCCCATTAGCGGGAGGGCCTACAATGAGCAGTTCTTC. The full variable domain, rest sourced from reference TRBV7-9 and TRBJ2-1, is DTGVSQNPRHKITKRGQNVTFRCDPISEHNRLYWYRQTLGQGPEFLTYFQNEAQLEKSRLLSDRFSAERPKGSFSTLEIQRTEQGDSAMYLCASSPISGRAYNEQFFGPGTRLTVL.

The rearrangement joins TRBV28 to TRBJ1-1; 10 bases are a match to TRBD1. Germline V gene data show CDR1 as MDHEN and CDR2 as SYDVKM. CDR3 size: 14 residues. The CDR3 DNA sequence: TGTGCGATCCGGGACAGGGGTCTGTGGAGGGGAGCTTTCTTT. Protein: CAIRDRGLWRGAFF. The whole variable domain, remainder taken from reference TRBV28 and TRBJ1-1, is DVKVTQSSRYLVKRTGEKVFLECVQDMDHENMFWYRQDPGLGLRLIYFSYDVKMKEKGDIPEGYSVSREKKERFSLILESASTNQTSMYLCAIRDRGLWRGAFFGQGTRLTVV.